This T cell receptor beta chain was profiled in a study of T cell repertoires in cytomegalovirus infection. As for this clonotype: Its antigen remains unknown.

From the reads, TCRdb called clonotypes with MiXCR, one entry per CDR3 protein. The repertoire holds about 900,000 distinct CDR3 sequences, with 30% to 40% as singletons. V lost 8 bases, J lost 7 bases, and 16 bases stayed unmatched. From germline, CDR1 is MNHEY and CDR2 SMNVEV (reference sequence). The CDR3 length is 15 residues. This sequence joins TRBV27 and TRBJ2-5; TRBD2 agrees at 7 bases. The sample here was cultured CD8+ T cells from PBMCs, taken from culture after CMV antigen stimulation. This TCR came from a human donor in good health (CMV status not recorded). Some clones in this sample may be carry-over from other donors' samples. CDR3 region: CASWGGGRGRGTQYF. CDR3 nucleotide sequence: TGTGCCAGCTGGGGGGGAGGTCGAGGTAGAGGGACCCAGTACTTC.